This T cell receptor (beta chain) came from a study of OX40 agonist ivuxolimab in advanced cancers. For the study at large: Patients treated during dose escalation were battling hepatocellular carcinoma, melanoma, renal cell or head and neck cancer.

Sequencing used immunoSEQ multiplex PCR; TCRdb keeps in-frame clones, though not all of them. The sample has tens of thousands of clones, around nine tenths seen once. General study findings and limits: CD8+ T cells (on average) carried more expanded clones than CD4+ T cells.

On this clone itself: Its antigen is unidentified.

This TCR was recovered from an adult with an advanced solid tumor such as melanoma, head and neck, liver or kidney cancer. Sequences were derived from CD4+ or CD8+ T cells sorted from blood, sampled in a trial of the OX40 agonist ivuxolimab.

CDR3 DNA: TGTGCCAGCAGCCCTACCGGAGTGGGAGAGACCCAGTACTTC. Protein sequence: CASSPTGVGETQYF. The rearrangement uses TRBV11-3 and TRBJ2-5, with D hard to call. Germline CDR1 is SGHNT and CDR2 is YENEEA. The CDR3 loop spans 14 amino acids. The ends were cut back, 5 bases at V and 4 bases at J, with 14 bases in the middle.